This T cell receptor beta chain was captured by sequencing in a study of tumor-infiltrating lymphocytes in primary liver carcinoma. Germline assignment: CDR1 SGHAT and CDR2 FQNNGV. CDR3 size: 15 residues. The roughly 20-31 mg bulk tissue piece was not sorted before simultaneous RNA and DNA extraction. Comment on this clonotype: An end of the junction differs from the germline gene, which may be a read error.

From 500 ng of total RNA, TCR beta-specific cDNA was reverse-transcribed using a constant-region primer. Three nested multiplex PCR rounds, a slightly modified ARM-PCR, produced the libraries for TCR beta. Forward primers for TRBV1-TRBV30 and a C-beta reverse primer served the first two PCR rounds, at roughly 10 cycles each. In TCRdb, the multiplex PCR reads were re-called with MiXCR into one record per CDR3 protein. The sample lists around 32,000 distinct CDR3 sequences, around 78% occurring once. Sequenced sample: liver tumor tissue from sampling region 5. Subset reported: tumor region T5, tumor centre. The chain employs TRBV11-2 and TRBJ2-3; perhaps TRBD1 as D (5 bases). The TCR originated in a middle-aged man with primary liver carcinoma and hepatitis B virus infection. The DNA for the CDR3 is TGTGCCAGCAGCGTATTACAGGAGAGCGCAGATACACAGTATTTT. It yields the protein CASSVLQESADTQYF.